Listed below are T cell receptor beta chains from one sample, sequenced in a study of CD8 T cells in ankylosing spondylitis. TCRdb re-analysed the 5' RACE reads in MiXCR, keeping a single row per CDR3 protein. The sample contains hundreds of thousands of distinct CDR3 sequences, approximately 9% of which appear only once. Sequencing input: blood, either unsorted or a sorted T cell fraction (not recorded which). The receptors were sampled from a male donor with ankylosing spondylitis or in good health (not recorded which). The CDR3 runs from the conserved cysteine through the conserved F or W. D genes are given only for firm matches. Some rows mark clone size as missing; the rest say once, few, many or name a class of expanded clone.

clone_size | j_call | d_call | v_call | cdr3_nt | cdr3_aa
many | TRBJ1-4 | . | TRBV12-5 | TGTGCTAGTGGCCAACAGGGCTGGGCTAATGAAAAACTGTTTTTT | CASGQQGWANEKLFF
many | TRBJ2-7 | TRBD2 | TRBV7-9 | TGTGCCAGCAGCTTAGGTAGCGGGTCCTACGAGCAGTACTTC | CASSLGSGSYEQYF
few | TRBJ2-7 | TRBD2 | TRBV11-2 | TGTGCCAGCAGCCTCCCCAGGCTAGCGGGAGAAGGGGACTACTACGAGCAGTACTTC | CASSLPRLAGEGDYYEQYF
many | TRBJ1-5 | . | TRBV12-3/TRBV12-4 | TGTGCCAGCAGTTTACCTGGGAGCAATCAGCCCCAGCATTTT | CASSLPGSNQPQHF
few | TRBJ2-3 | . | TRBV11-2 | TGTGCCAGCAGCTTGGGGGGCTATGGTCTGTATTTT | CASSLGGYGLYF
many | TRBJ2-5 | . | TRBV7-8 | TGTGCCAGCAGCTTAGATACTAGGAGGGGTTTAGAGACCCAGTACTTC | CASSLDTRRGLETQYF
few | TRBJ2-7 | . | TRBV6-2/TRBV6-3 | TGTGCCAGCAGGAAGGCTGCAGCCTACGAGCAGTACTTC | CASRKAAAYEQYF
many | TRBJ2-7 | . | TRBV20-1 | TGCAGTGCTAGAGATGTGGGTAGCAGTTACGAGCAGTACTTC | CSARDVGSSYEQYF
many | TRBJ1-1 | . | TRBV7-9 | TGTGCCAGCACTCCCAGCCCCCTCGGGACTGAAGCTTTCTTT | CASTPSPLGTEAFF
many | TRBJ2-1 | TRBD2 | TRBV9 | TGTGCCAGCAGCGAACTAGCGAATGAGCAGTTCTTC | CASSELANEQFF
many | TRBJ1-1 | . | TRBV5-6 | TGTGCCAGCAGCCACCCTACAGAGCCTCCCACCACCTTT | CASSHPTEPPTTF
many | TRBJ1-5 | TRBD1 | TRBV12-3/TRBV12-4 | TGTGCCAGCAGTTTAGCCAGGGGGAGTCAGCCCCAGCATTTT | CASSLARGSQPQHF
. | TRBJ2-1 | . | TRBV30 | TGTGCCTGGACTCACCGGGCAGGCTACAATGAGCAGTTCTTC | CAWTHRAGYNEQFF
. | TRBJ1-3 | . | TRBV7-9 | TGTGCCAGCAGCCAAGACAAGGGTGGAAACACCATATATTTT | CASSQDKGGNTIYF
many | TRBJ1-2 | . | TRBV5-1 | TGCGCCAGCAGCTTGAGCAGGGGAGACTATGGCTACACCTTC | CASSLSRGDYGYTF
. | TRBJ2-3 | . | TRBV4-2 | TGTGCCAGCAGCCAAGGTTCTGAAGGGGTGGGGGATACGCAGTATTTT | CASSQGSEGVGDTQYF
many | TRBJ2-3 | TRBD2 | TRBV7-9 | TGTGCCAGCAGCTTTCCCCAGACTAGCGGATCCACAGATACGCAGTATTTT | CASSFPQTSGSTDTQYF
many | TRBJ2-1 | . | TRBV12-3/TRBV12-4 | TGTGCCAGCAGTTTAGCGCAGGATCTGGGAACTGAGCAGTTCTTC | CASSLAQDLGTEQFF
many | TRBJ1-1 | . | TRBV7-2 | TGTGCCAGCAGCTTAGGGGGTGGTCCGGGCCGGTATGAAGCTTTCTTT | CASSLGGGPGRYEAFF
many | TRBJ2-5 | . | TRBV29-1 | TGCAGCGTTGATTCGGCGGGCCTGGGGGAAGAGACCCAGTACTTC | CSVDSAGLGEETQYF
many | TRBJ1-6 | . | TRBV12-5 | TGTGCTAGTGGTTTTGAGGGCTCCTATAATTCACCCCTCCACTTT | CASGFEGSYNSPLHF
. | TRBJ2-1 | TRBD2 | TRBV20-1 | TGCAGTGCTAGAGATCAGGTGCGGGGGGGGCTGGATGAGCAGTTCTTC | CSARDQVRGGLDEQFF
many | TRBJ2-2 | TRBD2 | TRBV20-1 | TGCAGTGCCCAGACTAGCGGGGAGCCGAACACCGGGGAGCTGTTTTTT | CSAQTSGEPNTGELFF
many | TRBJ2-7 | . | TRBV18 | TGTGCCAGCTCACCGGGGAGTCAATCCTACGAGCAGTACTTC | CASSPGSQSYEQYF
many | TRBJ2-1 | . | TRBV5-1 | TGCGCCAGCAGCCCCGGGGTAGTATCCTACAATGAGCAGTTCTTC | CASSPGVVSYNEQFF
. | TRBJ2-2 | TRBD2 | TRBV7-8 | TGTGCCAGCAGCTTAAGGACTAGCGGGGGGGCCGGAGGCGGGGAGCTGTTTTTT | CASSLRTSGGAGGGELFF
many | TRBJ1-6 | . | TRBV30 | TGTGCCTCGGAGGTTTTCTATAATTCACCCCTCCACTTT | CASEVFYNSPLHF
many | TRBJ1-5 | . | TRBV20-1 | TGCAGTGCTAGAACTGTCCGGGGTCAGCCCCAGCATTTT | CSARTVRGQPQHF
many | TRBJ2-5 | TRBD2 | TRBV12-5 | TGTGCTAGTGGTTTGACTGTACTAGCGGGGGGCCTGTGGCAAGAGACCCAGTACTTC | CASGLTVLAGGLWQETQYF
many | TRBJ2-7 | TRBD1 | TRBV6-1 | TGTGCCAGCAGACAAAGGGACAGGGGCTCCTACGAGCAGTACTTC | CASRQRDRGSYEQYF
. | TRBJ1-1 | . | TRBV3-1 | TGTGCCAGCAGCCCACCAGGACCGTACGAAGCTTTCTTT | CASSPPGPYEAFF
many | TRBJ1-5 | TRBD1 | TRBV5-1 | TGCGCCAGCAGCAGGGACAGTAGCAATCAGCCCCAGCATTTT | CASSRDSSNQPQHF
many | TRBJ1-4 | TRBD1 | TRBV9 | TGTGCCAGCAGCGTAGGGACAGGAGGGTCGAATGAAAAACTGTTTTTT | CASSVGTGGSNEKLFF
. | TRBJ2-7 | . | TRBV6-5 | TGTGCCAGCAGTTTCCGGACGCCAAGCTCCTACGAGCAGTACTTC | CASSFRTPSSYEQYF
few | TRBJ2-7 | TRBD1 | TRBV18 | TGTGCCAGCTCACCACCGTTAAACAGGGGGCTTGGGGAGCAGTACTTC | CASSPPLNRGLGEQYF
few | TRBJ2-7 | . | TRBV27 | TGTGCCAGCACGCCAGGGGCCCGAGACGACGAGCAGTACTTC | CASTPGARDDEQYF
many | TRBJ1-1 | . | TRBV6-4 | TGTGCCAGCAGTGACGCGGACAGCACTGAAGCTTTCTTT | CASSDADSTEAFF
. | TRBJ2-3 | TRBD2 | TRBV18 | TGTGCCAGCTCAACGACTAGCGGGGGGGCAGATACGCAGTATTTT | CASSTTSGGADTQYF
many | TRBJ1-2 | . | TRBV5-1 | TGCGCCAGCAGCTCCTTGACTGCTTACGACTATGGCTACACCTTC | CASSSLTAYDYGYTF
. | TRBJ2-1 | . | TRBV7-9 | TGTGCCAGCACTAATCGGGGTAGGACGGACAATGAGCAGTTCTTC | CASTNRGRTDNEQFF
many | TRBJ2-1 | TRBD1 | TRBV29-1 | TGCAGCGTTAAAGGGTTGACAGGGGATAATGAGCAGTTCTTC | CSVKGLTGDNEQFF
many | TRBJ2-2 | TRBD1 | TRBV5-7 | TGTGCCAGCAGCTCGGACAGGGGAAAAAGCGGGGAGCTGTTTTTT | CASSSDRGKSGELFF
. | TRBJ1-1 | TRBD1 | TRBV30 | TGTGCCTGGAGTGTACTCGGACAGGGCGCTGAAGCTTTCTTT | CAWSVLGQGAEAFF
many | TRBJ1-1 | . | TRBV20-1 | TGCAGTGCTAGGACTGTCACTGAAGCTTTCTTT | CSARTVTEAFF
. | TRBJ2-7 | TRBD2 | TRBV5-1 | TGCGCCAGCAGCTCCTCACTAGCGGGGCGCTCCTACGAGCAGTACTTC | CASSSSLAGRSYEQYF
many | TRBJ2-7 | . | TRBV9 | TGTGCCAGCAGCGTAGTTCCGGACTACGAGCAGTACTTC | CASSVVPDYEQYF
many | TRBJ2-7 | . | TRBV29-1 | TGCAGCGCCGGGCCCGACCGCTACGAGCAGTACTTC | CSAGPDRYEQYF
few | TRBJ1-5 | . | TRBV3-1 | TGTGCCAGCAGCCAAGTCCCGGGCAGCAATCAGCCCCAGCATTTT | CASSQVPGSNQPQHF
many | TRBJ2-1 | . | TRBV20-1 | TGCAGTGCTAGAGATATGAGCGGCGATTACAATGAGCAGTTCTTC | CSARDMSGDYNEQFF
. | TRBJ2-1 | . | TRBV4-3 | TGCGCCAGCAGCCCCTTAGGGGGGCACTCCTACAATGAGCAGTTCTTC | CASSPLGGHSYNEQFF
few | TRBJ2-7 | TRBD1 | TRBV10-3 | TGTGCCATCAGTGACACCTTTAACAGGGGGCTCCCGCTAGACGAGCAGTACTTC | CAISDTFNRGLPLDEQYF
. | TRBJ2-3 | TRBD1 | TRBV19 | TGTGCCAGTAAAGCAGCGGACAGGGGGGGGGCAGATACGCAGTATTTT | CASKAADRGGADTQYF